This entry lists 20 T cell receptor beta chains sequenced from one sample in a study of T cells after yellow fever vaccination. MiXCR, applied by TCRdb to the 5' RACE reads, yields one record per CDR3 protein. The table has hundreds of thousands of distinct CDR3 sequences, 21% seen once. Sequenced here: PBMCs, sampled about 20 days after the first yellow fever vaccination. Every receptor here comes from a man younger than 35 who received the YFV17D yellow fever vaccine.

J is TRBJ2-7 and V is TRBV28; weak D call: TRBD2 (5 bases). The CDR3 loop spans 12 amino acids. Deletions cut 5 bases from V and 3 bases from J, with 8 bases between. Germline values: CDR1 MDHEN, CDR2 SYDVKM. The chain's CDR3 is CASSTRVYEQYV. CDR3 coding DNA: TGTGCCAGCAGTACGCGGGTCTACGAGCAGTACGTC.

This clonotype was recorded a few times. This rearrangement joins TRBV6-2 or TRBV6-3 to TRBJ2-3; D perhaps matches TRBD1 (6 bases). This CDR3 contains 14 residues. With 5 bases removed from V and 2 bases from J, the gap between germline ends came to 11 bases. Germline assignment: CDR1 MNHEY and CDR2 SVGEGT. CDR3 sequence: CASSLRTVTDTQYF. The DNA of the CDR3 is TGTGCCAGCAGTCTACGGACAGTCACAGATACGCAGTATTTT.

This clonotype has just a few counts. In nucleotides, the CDR3 is TGTGCCAGCAGTTGGTCCCGGATCTCTGGGGCCAACGTCCTGACTTTC. Encoded protein: CASSWSRISGANVLTF. The chain is built from TRBV6-2 or TRBV6-3 and TRBJ2-6; unclear D gene. V lost 4 bases and J lost 0, with 10 bases in between. Germline values: CDR1 MNHEY, CDR2 SVGEGT. This CDR3 has 16 residues.

This clonotype was observed a handful of times. V is TRBV6-5 and J is TRBJ1-3; D gene uncertain. CDR3 length equals 16 residues. Trimming took off 4 bases at V and 3 bases at J, with 16 bases between the two ends. Germline CDR1 is MNHEY and CDR2 is SVGAGI. This CDR3 is CASSSAKSTFGNTIYF. The CDR3 DNA is TGTGCCAGCAGTTCGGCAAAGTCCACCTTTGGAAACACCATATATTTT.

This clonotype was counted only a few times. In DNA, the CDR3 is TGTGCCAGCAGCCAGGACATCTACTCGGGCACCGGGGAGCTGTTTTTT. Protein: CASSQDIYSGTGELFF. The chain has TRBV14 and TRBJ2-2; TRBD1 is a possible D gene (5 bases). In germline, CDR1 is SGHDN, CDR2 FVKESK. The germline V and J ends were trimmed by 3 bases and 4 bases, with 15 bases remaining between them. The CDR3 extends over 16 amino acids.

This clonotype was seen more than once but under ten times. The chain uses TRBV12-3 or TRBV12-4 and TRBJ1-2, with D possibly TRBD1 on 5 matching bases. CDR3 size: 15 residues. V was cut by 6 bases and J by 0 bases, with 14 bases left in between. In nucleotides, the CDR3 is TGTGCCAGCAGCGTAAGGGGCGCCGCTAACTATGGCTACACCTTC. This sequence encodes CASSVRGAANYGYTF.

This clonotype was seen a few times. The chain employs TRBV4-3 and TRBJ2-3; 8 nucleotides line up with TRBD2. The CDR3 is 15 amino acids. The germline gives CDR1 LGHNA, CDR2 YSLEER. The V and J ends lost 1 base and 4 bases, in that order; junction bases with no gene match: 4. Here the CDR3 reads CASSQVTSGADTQYF. The CDR3 DNA reads TGCGCCAGCAGCCAAGTTACTAGCGGTGCAGATACGCAGTATTTT.

This clonotype was observed many times. CDR3 bases: TGCAGTGCTAGGGTAGGACAGGGGCCTTCAGATACGCAGTATTTT. This codes for CSARVGQGPSDTQYF. This chain connects TRBV20-1 to TRBJ2-3; 9 nucleotides line up with TRBD1. CDR3 length: 15 residues. The V and J ends lost 3 bases and 4 bases, in that order; junction bases with no gene match: 8. The germline V gene has CDR1 DFQATT and CDR2 SNEGSKA (reference sequence).

This clonotype was detected only a few times. The gene calls are TRBV12-3 or TRBV12-4 and TRBJ2-7, with 8 bases fitting TRBD2. The CDR3 sequence is 16 residues long. J lost 2 bases, V lost 1 base, and 7 bases had no gene match. The DNA for the CDR3 is TGTGCCAGCAGTTTAGGAGCGGCGGGGGGCCCCTACGAGCAGTACTTC. Translated: CASSLGAAGGPYEQYF.

This chain connects TRBV19 to TRBJ1-4; D is unresolved. V was trimmed by 3 bases and J by 2 bases, leaving 13 bases between them. The CDR3 consists of 16 residues. CDR1 and CDR2 from the germline V gene are LNHDA and SQIVND (reference sequence). The CDR3 region has the DNA TGTGCCAGTAGTATGGGTGGCGGTTGGACTAATGAAAAACTGTTTTTT. Its protein product is CASSMGGGWTNEKLFF.

This CDR3 reads CASSPRFGGEQYF. The CDR3 region has the DNA TGCGCCAGCAGCCCCCGATTTGGGGGCGAGCAGTACTTC. This sequence joins TRBV5-1 and TRBJ2-7; D is possibly TRBD1 or TRBD2 (5 bases each). Trimming pared 4 bases from V and 6 bases from J, leaving 14 bases between. This CDR3 is 13 amino acids long. CDR1 and CDR2 from the germline V gene are SGHRS and YFSETQ.

In this sample, this clonotype turned up a few times. The chain uses TRBV6-4 and TRBJ2-1, with a weak D call TRBD2 (6 bases). The CDR3 consists of 15 residues. The V end lost 8 bases, the J end lost 5 bases, and 19 bases lay between the germline ends. Germline V gives CDR1 MRHNA, CDR2 SNTAGT. The CDR3 region has the DNA TGTGCCAGCTCCCTTGGGGGGTGGTCTGACAATGAGCAGTTCTTC. Translating gives CASSLGGWSDNEQFF.

The chain uses TRBV4-1 and TRBJ1-1; D perhaps matches TRBD1 (6 bases). Germline lookup yields CDR1 MGHRA and CDR2 YSYEKL. V was trimmed by 1 base and J by 4 bases, leaving 13 bases between them. The CDR3 runs to 15 residues. CDR3 DNA: TGCGCCAGCAGCCAAGGCCCGGGGGCAGGCACTGAAGCTTTCTTT. As protein: CASSQGPGAGTEAFF.

This sequence joins TRBV29-1 and TRBJ1-1; TRBD1 matches 8 bases. The CDR3 length is 14 residues. Per germline, CDR1 SQVTM and CDR2 ANQGSEA. The V gene end was trimmed by 3 bases and the J gene end by 0 bases; junction bases not matched to a gene: 3. The CDR3: CSVDSTGVNTEAFF. In nucleotides, the CDR3 is TGCAGCGTTGACTCGACAGGGGTGAACACTGAAGCTTTCTTT.

This clonotype was observed a handful of times. The chain is built from TRBV4-1 and TRBJ2-3, with D tentatively TRBD2 (5 bases). Per germline, CDR1 MGHRA and CDR2 YSYEKL. This CDR3 is 15 amino acids long. V lost 1 base and J 4 bases, leaving 12 bases between the germline ends. The CDR3 region has the DNA TGCGCCAGCAGCCAAGTTGGCTCGGGGTCAGATACGCAGTATTTT. This gives the protein CASSQVGSGSDTQYF.

Only a few counts were recorded for this clonotype. The chain couples TRBV7-2 to TRBJ2-3; D is perhaps TRBD2 (7 bases). Germline CDR1 is SGHTA and CDR2 is FQGNSA. Trimming cost V 5 bases and J 6 bases, with 21 bases left between them. The CDR3 spans 16 residues. CDR3 DNA: TGTGCCAGCAGCCCCCTAGCAAGGGGGGGTTCGGATACGCAGTATTTT. Protein: CASSPLARGGSDTQYF.

The V and J genes are TRBV7-8 and TRBJ2-7; no clear D gene. V lost 5 bases and J 2 bases, leaving 16 bases between the germline ends. The germline CDR1 and CDR2 sequences are SGHVS and FQNEAQ. The CDR3 is made up of 15 amino acids. CDR3 nucleotide sequence: TGTGCCAGCAGCCCGATTGATGTTGGGGCCTACGAGCAGTACGTC. Translated, it gives CASSPIDVGAYEQYV.

The genes are TRBV4-1 and TRBJ2-1, with 9 positions matching TRBD2. V shed 4 bases and J 7 bases; nucleotides not matched to a gene: 8. CDR1 and CDR2 (germline): MGHRA, YSYEKL. The CDR3 is 15 amino acids. The CDR3 DNA sequence: TGCGCCAGCAGCCTGCGGGGGGGGGGACTAAATGAGCAGTTCTTC. Translation gives CASSLRGGGLNEQFF.

This clonotype showed up just a few times. This chain uses TRBV7-8 with TRBJ2-3; the match to TRBD1 covers 10 bases. With 4 bases clipped from V and 4 bases from J, the junction kept 11 bases outside the gene matches. The CDR3 has 17 amino acids. CDR1 and CDR2 (germline): SGHVS, FQNEAQ. The CDR3 reads CASSSVMTGGNADTQYF. CDR3 nucleotides: TGTGCCAGCAGCTCAGTTATGACAGGGGGCAACGCAGATACGCAGTATTTT. The full variable domain, rest sourced from reference TRBV7-8 and TRBJ2-3, is GAGVSQSPRYKVAKRGQDVALRCDPISGHVSLFWYQQALGQGPEFLTYFQNEAQLDKSGLPSDRFFAERPEGSVSTLKIQRTQQEDSAVYLCASSSVMTGGNADTQYFGPGTRLTVL.

This clonotype was seen only a few times. V usage is TRBV18 and J usage is TRBJ1-1, with D maybe TRBD1 (5 bases). The CDR3 consists of 12 residues. Germline CDR1 reads KGHSH; CDR2 reads LQKENI. V lost 5 bases to trimming and J lost 10 bases, with 14 bases between them. The CDR3 region has the DNA TGTGCCAGCTCAACAAGGGCGGGGCGAGCTTTCTTT. Encoded protein: CASSTRAGRAFF.